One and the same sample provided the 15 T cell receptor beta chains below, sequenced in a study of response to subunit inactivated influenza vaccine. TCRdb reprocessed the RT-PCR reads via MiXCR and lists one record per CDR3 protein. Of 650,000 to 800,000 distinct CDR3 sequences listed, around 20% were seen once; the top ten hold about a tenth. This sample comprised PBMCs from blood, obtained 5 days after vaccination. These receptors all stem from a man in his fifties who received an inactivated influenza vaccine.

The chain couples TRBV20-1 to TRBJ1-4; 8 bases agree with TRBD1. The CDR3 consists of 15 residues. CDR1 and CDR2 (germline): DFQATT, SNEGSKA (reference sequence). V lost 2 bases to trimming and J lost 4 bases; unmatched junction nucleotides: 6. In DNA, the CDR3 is TGCAGTGCTAGACTCAGGGGGCTCGGTAATGAAAAACTGTTTTTT. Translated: CSARLRGLGNEKLFF.

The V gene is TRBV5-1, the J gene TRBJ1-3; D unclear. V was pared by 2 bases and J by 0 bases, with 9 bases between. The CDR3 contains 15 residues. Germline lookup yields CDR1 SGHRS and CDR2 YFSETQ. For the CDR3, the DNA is TGCGCCAGCAGCTTAGACGGTACCTCTGGAAACACCATATATTTT. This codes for CASSLDGTSGNTIYF.

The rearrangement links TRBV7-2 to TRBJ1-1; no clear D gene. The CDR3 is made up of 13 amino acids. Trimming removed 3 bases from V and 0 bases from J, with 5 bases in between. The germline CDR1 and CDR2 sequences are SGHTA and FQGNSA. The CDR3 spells CASSFFMNTEAFF. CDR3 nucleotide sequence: TGTGCCAGCAGCTTTTTCATGAACACTGAAGCTTTCTTT.

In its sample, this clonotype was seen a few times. The CDR3 spells CASSLSGGVETQYF. Here the CDR3 DNA reads TGCGCCAGCAGCTTGAGTGGAGGGGTAGAGACCCAGTACTTC. The chain combines TRBV5-1 with TRBJ2-5; tentative D call: TRBD2 (6 bases). Germline CDR1 SGHRS, CDR2 YFSETQ. This CDR3 contains 14 residues. Trimming left V 1 base short and J 4 bases short, with 11 bases between. The variable domain in full, with the rest retrieved from reference TRBV5-1 and TRBJ2-5, is KAGVTQTPRYLIKTRGQQVTLSCSPISGHRSVSWYQQTPGQGLQFLFEYFSETQRNKGNFPGRFSGRQFSNSRSEMNVSTLELGDSALYLCASSLSGGVETQYFGPGTRLLVL.

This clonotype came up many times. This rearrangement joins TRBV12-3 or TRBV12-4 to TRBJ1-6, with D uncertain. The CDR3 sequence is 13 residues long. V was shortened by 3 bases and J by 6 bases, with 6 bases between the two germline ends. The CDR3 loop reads CASSLNSNSPLHF. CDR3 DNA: TGTGCCAGCAGTTTGAACAGTAATTCACCCCTCCACTTT.

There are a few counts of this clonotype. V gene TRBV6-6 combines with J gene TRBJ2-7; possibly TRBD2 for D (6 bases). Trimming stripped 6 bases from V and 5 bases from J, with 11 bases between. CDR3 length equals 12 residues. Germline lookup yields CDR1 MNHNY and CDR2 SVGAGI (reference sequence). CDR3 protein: CASRGLANEQYF. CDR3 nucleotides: TGTGCCAGCAGGGGGCTAGCGAACGAGCAGTACTTC.

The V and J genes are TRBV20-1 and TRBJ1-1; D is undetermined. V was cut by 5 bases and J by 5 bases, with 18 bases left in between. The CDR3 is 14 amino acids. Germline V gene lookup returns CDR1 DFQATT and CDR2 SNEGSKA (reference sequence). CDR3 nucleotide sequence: TGCAGTGCTCCTCTCATGGGGATCGGGACTGAAGCTTTCTTT. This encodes CSAPLMGIGTEAFF.

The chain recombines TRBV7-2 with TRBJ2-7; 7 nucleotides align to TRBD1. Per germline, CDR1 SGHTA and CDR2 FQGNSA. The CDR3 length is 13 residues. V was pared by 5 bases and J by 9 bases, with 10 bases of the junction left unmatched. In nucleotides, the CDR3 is TGTGCCAGCAGCACCAGACAGGGTGGCTGGCAGTACTTC. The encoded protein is CASSTRQGGWQYF.

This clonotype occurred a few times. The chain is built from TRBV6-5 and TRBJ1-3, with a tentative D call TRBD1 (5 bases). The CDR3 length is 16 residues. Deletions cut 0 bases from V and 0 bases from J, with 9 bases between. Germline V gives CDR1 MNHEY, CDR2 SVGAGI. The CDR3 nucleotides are TGTGCCAGCAGTTACTCCAGGGTCCACTCTGGAAACACCATATATTTT. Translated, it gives CASSYSRVHSGNTIYF.

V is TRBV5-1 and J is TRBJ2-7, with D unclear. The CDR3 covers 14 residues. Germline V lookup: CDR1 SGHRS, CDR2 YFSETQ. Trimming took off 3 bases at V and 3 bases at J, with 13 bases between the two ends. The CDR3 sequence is CASSWTGEGYEQYF. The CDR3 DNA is TGCGCCAGCAGCTGGACGGGCGAAGGCTACGAGCAGTACTTC.

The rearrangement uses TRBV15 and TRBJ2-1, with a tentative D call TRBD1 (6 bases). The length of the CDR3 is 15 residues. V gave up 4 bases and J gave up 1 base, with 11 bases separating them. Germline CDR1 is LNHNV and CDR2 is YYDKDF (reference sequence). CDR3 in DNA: TGTGCCACCAGCAAACGACAGGTTTCCTACAATGAGCAGTTCTTC. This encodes CATSKRQVSYNEQFF.

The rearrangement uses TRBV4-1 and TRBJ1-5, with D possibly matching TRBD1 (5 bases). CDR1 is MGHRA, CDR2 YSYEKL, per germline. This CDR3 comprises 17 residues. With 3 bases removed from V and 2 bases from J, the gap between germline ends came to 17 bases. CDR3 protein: CASSQGPTGGRNQPQHF. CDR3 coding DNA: TGCGCCAGCAGCCAGGGCCCAACCGGGGGACGCAATCAGCCCCAGCATTTT.

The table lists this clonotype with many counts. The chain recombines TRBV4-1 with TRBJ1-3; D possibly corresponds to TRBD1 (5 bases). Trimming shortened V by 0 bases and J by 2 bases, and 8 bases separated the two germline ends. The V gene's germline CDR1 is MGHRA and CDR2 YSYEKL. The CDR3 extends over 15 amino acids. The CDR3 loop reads CASSQDGGAGNTIYF. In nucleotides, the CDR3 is TGCGCCAGCAGCCAAGATGGAGGGGCTGGAAACACCATATATTTT.

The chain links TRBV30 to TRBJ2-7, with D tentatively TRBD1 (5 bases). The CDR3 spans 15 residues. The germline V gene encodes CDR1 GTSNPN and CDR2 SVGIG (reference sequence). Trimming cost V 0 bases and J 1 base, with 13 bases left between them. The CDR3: CAWSVWGRVSYEQYF. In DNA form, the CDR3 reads TGTGCCTGGAGTGTATGGGGCAGGGTTTCCTACGAGCAGTACTTC.

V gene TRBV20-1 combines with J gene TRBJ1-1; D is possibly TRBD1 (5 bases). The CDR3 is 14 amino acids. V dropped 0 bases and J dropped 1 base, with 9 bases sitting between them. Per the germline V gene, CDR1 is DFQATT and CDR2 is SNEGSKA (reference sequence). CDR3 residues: CSARDPRENTEAFF. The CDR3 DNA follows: TGCAGTGCTAGAGATCCCAGGGAGAACACTGAAGCTTTCTTT.